Each of the 23 T cell receptor beta chains below was sequenced from the same sample in a study of blood T cell repertoires in COVID-19. Sequenced by immunoSEQ multiplex PCR; TCRdb stores in-frame clones only, minus some. Of tens of thousands of clones listed, 80% to 90% are singletons. The sequenced material came from peripheral blood. Receptor source: a human donor in a cohort sampled during active COVID-19.

This chain links TRBV29-1 with TRBJ2-1; 10 nucleotides line up with TRBD1. J gave up 7 bases and V 7 bases, and 10 bases lay outside the gene matches. The CDR3 is 14 residues long. Germline CDR1 is SQVTM and CDR2 is ANQGSEA. The CDR3 DNA follows: TGCAGCGCCTTGGGACAGGGGATGGAAAATGAGCAGTTCTTC. This gives the protein CSALGQGMENEQFF.

The rearrangement links TRBV5-6 to TRBJ1-5; 8 bases match TRBD1. From germline, CDR1 is SGHDT and CDR2 YYEEEE. The CDR3 has 14 residues. The ends lost 4 bases at V and 2 bases at J; junction bases unmatched: 2. This CDR3 is CASSLTGGNQPQHF. CDR3 bases: TGTGCCAGCAGCCTGACAGGGGGCAATCAGCCCCAGCATTTT.

The chain recombines TRBV30 with TRBJ1-1; 11 bases are a match to TRBD1. From germline, CDR1 is GTSNPN and CDR2 SVGIG (reference sequence). The V segment lost 1 base and the J segment 7 bases; nucleotides outside the gene matches: 8. The CDR3 is 15 amino acids. The CDR3 reads CAWSGIGTGGGEAFF. The CDR3 nucleotides are TGTGCCTGGAGTGGAATCGGGACAGGGGGGGGTGAAGCTTTCTTT.

This chain joins TRBV6-5 and TRBJ1-2, with D possibly matching TRBD1 (5 bases). V shed 2 bases and J shed 5 bases, with 12 bases lying between them. CDR3 length equals 14 residues. Looked up from germline, CDR1 is MNHEY and CDR2 is SVGAGI. The CDR3 DNA reads as TGTGCCAGCAGTTACACGCGGGAGGGGTATGGCTACACCTTC. Protein product: CASSYTREGYGYTF.

The rearrangement links TRBV20-1 to TRBJ2-1, with 8 bases that match TRBD2. The CDR3 runs to 16 residues. Germline V gene lookup returns CDR1 DFQATT and CDR2 SNEGSKA (reference sequence). V gave up 3 bases and J gave up 8 bases; unmatched junction bases: 15. The CDR3 is CSASRPASGFSYEQFF. Here the CDR3 DNA reads TGCAGTGCTAGTCGGCCGGCTAGCGGGTTTTCTTATGAGCAGTTCTTC.

This clone was picked up a small number of times. This sequence joins TRBV5-8 and TRBJ1-5, with no clear D. This CDR3 comprises 14 residues. Per germline, CDR1 SGHTS and CDR2 YDEGEE. V lost 3 bases to trimming and J lost 0 bases, with 7 bases between them. In DNA, the CDR3 is TGTGCCAGCAGCTCCACTGGTAGCAATCAGCCCCAGCATTTT. This encodes CASSSTGSNQPQHF.

The CDR3 nucleotides read TGCGCCAGCAGCTTGTCGGCAGGGAATGAAAAACTGTTTTTT. Translation gives CASSLSAGNEKLFF. V is TRBV5-1 and J is TRBJ1-4, with D possibly matching TRBD1 (5 bases). Germline V CDR1 and CDR2: SGHRS, YFSETQ. V was pared by 1 base and J by 5 bases, with 9 bases between. The CDR3 is made up of 14 amino acids.

The rearrangement uses TRBV19 and TRBJ1-1, with 8 bases matching TRBD1. Germline trimming cut 6 bases from V and 5 bases from J; bases unmatched to any gene: 23. The CDR3 is 19 residues long. Germline CDR1 is LNHDA and CDR2 is SQIVND (reference sequence). DNA for the CDR3: TGTGCCAGTAGCCGCAGAGGGCAGGGGGCGATCTCCAGGTATACTGAAGCTTTCTTT. This translates into CASSRRGQGAISRYTEAFF.

The CDR3 DNA is TGTGCCTGGAGTGTACCGGGGGTGGTTGAAAAACTGTTTTTT. Translated: CAWSVPGVVEKLFF. The chain recombines TRBV30 with TRBJ1-4; tentatively, D is TRBD1 (5 bases). The CDR3 has 14 amino acids. V lost 0 bases to trimming and J lost 7 bases, with 12 bases between them. Per germline, CDR1 GTSNPN and CDR2 SVGIG (reference sequence).

The chain carries TRBV19 and TRBJ1-2; 9 nucleotides align to TRBD1. V trimming: 5 bases; J trimming: 4 bases; junction bases outside the gene matches: 8. Looked up from germline, CDR1 is LNHDA and CDR2 is SQIVND (reference sequence). This CDR3 has 15 amino acids. The CDR3 spells CASSVSGTGSYGYTF. The CDR3 bases are TGTGCCAGTAGTGTTTCCGGGACAGGGTCCTATGGCTACACCTTC. The full variable domain, its missing parts supplied by reference TRBV19 and TRBJ1-2, is DGGITQSPKYLFRKEGQNVTLSCEQNLNHDAMYWYRQDPGQGLRLIYYSQIVNDFQKGDIAEGYSVSREKKESFPLTVTSAQKNPTAFYLCASSVSGTGSYGYTFGSGTRLTVV.

The chain uses TRBV28 and TRBJ2-3; 7 bases agree with TRBD2. Trimming removed 2 bases from V and 4 bases from J; junction bases left unmatched: 12. The CDR3 runs to 17 residues. Per germline, CDR1 MDHEN and CDR2 SYDVKM. DNA for the CDR3: TGTGCCAGCAGTTTAATTCAAGCCGGTGCGGGAGCAGATACGCAGTATTTT. This encodes CASSLIQAGAGADTQYF.

CDR3: CASSPFVRGADTQYF. The CDR3 nucleotides read TGTGCCAGCAGCCCCTTTGTCAGGGGGGCAGATACGCAGTATTTT. The chain carries TRBV7-3 and TRBJ2-3; a weak D match, TRBD1 (7 bases). The V gene's germline CDR1 is SGHTA and CDR2 FQGTGA. This CDR3 comprises 15 residues. Trimming took 5 bases from V and 4 from J, leaving 16 bases between them.

CDR3 in amino acids: CASSTWDRGNEKLFF. CDR3 nucleotides: TGTGCCAGTAGTACCTGGGACAGGGGAAATGAAAAACTGTTTTTT. This chain links TRBV19 with TRBJ1-4, with 10 bases that match TRBD1. V shed 4 bases and J 5 bases; nucleotides not matched to a gene: 4. The CDR3 is 15 amino acids. Germline CDR1 reads LNHDA; CDR2 reads SQIVND (reference sequence).

The V gene is TRBV4-3, the J gene TRBJ2-1, with 9 nucleotides matching TRBD2. V was pared by 0 bases and J by 4 bases, with 4 bases of the junction left unmatched. The germline CDR1 and CDR2 sequences are LGHNA and YSLEER. This CDR3 has 16 amino acids. The CDR3 loop is CASSQDRLAAYNEQFF. CDR3 in DNA: TGCGCCAGCAGCCAAGATCGACTAGCGGCATACAATGAGCAGTTCTTC.

The DNA of the CDR3 is TGTGCCAGCAGGGTCGCGGGATCTCGTAACTATGGCTACACCTTC. Protein sequence: CASRVAGSRNYGYTF. The chain links TRBV28 to TRBJ1-2; D uncertain. This CDR3 is built from 15 residues. Germline CDR1 reads MDHEN; CDR2 reads SYDVKM. V was shortened by 6 bases and J by 1 base, with 15 bases between the two germline ends.

This chain links TRBV24-1 with TRBJ2-2; TRBD2 might be the D (5 bases). V was clipped by 6 bases and J by 4 bases, with 8 bases between them. There are 13 residues in the CDR3. From germline, CDR1 is KGHDR and CDR2 SFDVKD. The CDR3 DNA follows: TGTGCCACCAGTCGGGGTGCCACCGGGGAGCTGTTTTTT. Amino acids: CATSRGATGELFF.

The J gene is TRBJ1-1, the V gene TRBV2; a possible D gene is TRBD1 (5 bases). The germline gives CDR1 SNHLY, CDR2 FYNNEI. Trimming removed 7 bases from V and 5 bases from J, with 11 bases in between. This CDR3 spans 12 amino acids. CDR3 region: CASTLGGTEAFF. The CDR3 DNA follows: TGTGCCAGCACGTTGGGGGGAACTGAAGCTTTCTTT.

The V and J genes are TRBV5-1 and TRBJ2-3, with D maybe TRBD2 (6 bases). The CDR3 consists of 15 residues. Germline V lookup: CDR1 SGHRS, CDR2 YFSETQ. Trimming shortened V by 1 base and J by 4 bases, and 13 bases separated the two germline ends. The CDR3 region has the DNA TGCGCCAGCAGCTTGCCGGGAGCGGGCGCAGATACGCAGTATTTT. Translation gives CASSLPGAGADTQYF.

The V call is TRBV14, the J call TRBJ2-5; D possibly corresponds to TRBD1 (6 bases). Per the germline V gene, CDR1 is SGHDN and CDR2 is FVKESK. V lost 4 bases and J 5 bases, leaving 17 bases between the germline ends. This CDR3 has 15 amino acids. The CDR3 sequence: CASSPLGATEETQYF. The CDR3 nucleotides read TGTGCCAGCAGCCCGCTGGGGGCCACAGAGGAGACCCAGTACTTC.

This clone has only a few counts. The J gene is TRBJ2-7, the V gene TRBV3-1 (or the pseudogene TRBV3-2), with 10 bases identical to TRBD2. This CDR3 is 16 amino acids long. The trim removed 0 bases at V and 4 bases at J, leaving 6 bases unmatched. The germline V gene has CDR1 LGHDT and CDR2 YNNKEL (reference sequence). The CDR3: CASSQDNSGRGYEQYF. The CDR3 coding sequence is TGTGCCAGCAGCCAAGATAACAGCGGGAGGGGGTACGAGCAGTACTTC.

The chain uses TRBV6-2 or TRBV6-3 and TRBJ1-2; 9 nucleotides align to TRBD1. Trimming cost V 5 bases and J 5 bases; bases outside gene matches: 3. Germline V gene sequence: CDR1 MNHEY, CDR2 SVGEGT. The CDR3 contains 13 residues. In DNA form, the CDR3 reads TGTGCCAGCAGTCGGACAGGGGAGTATGGCTACACCTTC. Protein product: CASSRTGEYGYTF.

The gene calls are TRBV11-2 and TRBJ2-3; TRBD2 aligns across 8 bases. Germline V lookup: CDR1 SGHAT, CDR2 FQNNGV. V lost 1 base, J lost 6 bases, and 3 bases stayed unmatched. CDR3 length: 14 residues. For the CDR3, the DNA is TGTGCCAGCAGCTTAGGGGCTAGCGGGGATACGCAGTATTTT. This translates into CASSLGASGDTQYF.

The V and J genes are TRBV3-1 (or the pseudogene TRBV3-2) and TRBJ2-7; D possibly corresponds to TRBD2 (5 bases). Trimming took 7 bases from V and 6 from J, leaving 10 bases between them. This CDR3 has 11 amino acids. Germline V lookup: CDR1 LGHDT, CDR2 YNNKEL (reference sequence). CDR3 sequence reads: CASTSGGEQYF. DNA of the CDR3: TGTGCCAGCACCTCCGGAGGCGAGCAGTACTTC.